The 7 T cell receptor beta chains below come from one sample, sequenced in a study of T cells after yellow fever vaccination. TCRdb analysed the 5' RACE reads with MiXCR anew, one entry per CDR3 protein. The repertoire holds a few hundred thousand distinct CDR3 sequences, with 8.5% to 10% as singletons. Specimen: PBMCs, collected on the day of the first yellow fever vaccination. The receptors derive from a man in his late teens or twenties who received the YFV17D yellow fever vaccine.

The chain employs TRBV4-1 and TRBJ2-1; 8 bases are shared with TRBD2. V shed 5 bases, J shed 6 bases, and the junction held 6 bases outside the gene matches. The CDR3 has 14 residues. The germline V gene has CDR1 MGHRA and CDR2 YSYEKL. DNA of the CDR3: TGCGCCAGCAGCGCGATGGCGGGAGGCAATGAGCAGTTCTTC. Amino acids: CASSAMAGGNEQFF.

The chain links TRBV4-1 to TRBJ2-1; D might be TRBD2 (7 bases). Between the trimmed V and J ends, which lost 0 bases and 0 bases, there was a span of 12 bases. CDR1 MGHRA and CDR2 YSYEKL come from the germline V gene. The CDR3 has 17 residues. CDR3 in DNA: TGCGCCAGCAGCCAAGAAGGGGGGGGCCGCTCCTACAATGAGCAGTTCTTC. It encodes CASSQEGGGRSYNEQFF.

This clonotype showed up many times. The chain links TRBV5-1 to TRBJ2-1, with 11 bases that match TRBD2. CDR3 length: 16 amino acids. CDR1 is SGHRS and CDR2 is YFSETQ in the germline V gene. The ends lost 1 base at V and 7 bases at J; junction bases unmatched: 7. The CDR3 sequence: CASSLSLAGGANEQFF. The CDR3 region has the DNA TGCGCCAGCAGCTTGTCCCTAGCGGGGGGTGCGAATGAGCAGTTCTTC. Full variable domain (outside the CDR3, taken from reference TRBV5-1 and TRBJ2-1): KAGVTQTPRYLIKTRGQQVTLSCSPISGHRSVSWYQQTPGQGLQFLFEYFSETQRNKGNFPGRFSGRQFSNSRSEMNVSTLELGDSALYLCASSLSLAGGANEQFFGPGTRLTVL.

The CDR3, as DNA: TGTGCCAGCAGCGCCTTCGTGGGAGCTGGAAACACCATATATTTT. Encoded protein: CASSAFVGAGNTIYF. The V gene is TRBV9, the J gene TRBJ1-3; D not certain. The CDR3 covers 15 residues. Germline V gene data show CDR1 as SGDLS and CDR2 as YYNGEE. The germline V and J ends were trimmed by 3 bases and 2 bases, with 12 bases remaining between them.

This chain uses TRBV6-2 or TRBV6-3 with TRBJ1-2; a weak D match, TRBD1 (6 bases). The CDR3 has 15 residues. The V gene's germline CDR1 is MNHEY and CDR2 SVGEGT. V lost 6 bases and J 0 bases, leaving 14 bases between the germline ends. The CDR3 DNA sequence: TGTGCCAGCAGGCGGAAGACAGGAGCTAACTATGGCTACACCTTC. It is translated as CASRRKTGANYGYTF.

This clonotype was picked up many times. The rearrangement uses TRBV5-1 and TRBJ2-1; tentatively, D is TRBD1 (6 bases). The V end was cut by 2 bases, the J end by 4 bases, with 7 bases between. The germline V gene has CDR1 SGHRS and CDR2 YFSETQ. The CDR3 sequence is 13 residues long. The CDR3 loop reads CASSLQGYNEQFF. CDR3 nucleotide sequence: TGCGCCAGCAGCTTACAGGGTTACAATGAGCAGTTCTTC.

In its sample, this clonotype was seen a few times. The rearrangement links TRBV27 to TRBJ2-1; the D is unclear. The CDR3 sequence is 12 residues long. Per germline, CDR1 MNHEY and CDR2 SMNVEV (reference sequence). V lost 5 bases to trimming and J lost 10 bases, with 12 bases between them. The CDR3 here is CASSVVYGEQFF. In DNA, the CDR3 is TGTGCCAGCAGTGTGGTCTATGGGGAGCAGTTCTTC.